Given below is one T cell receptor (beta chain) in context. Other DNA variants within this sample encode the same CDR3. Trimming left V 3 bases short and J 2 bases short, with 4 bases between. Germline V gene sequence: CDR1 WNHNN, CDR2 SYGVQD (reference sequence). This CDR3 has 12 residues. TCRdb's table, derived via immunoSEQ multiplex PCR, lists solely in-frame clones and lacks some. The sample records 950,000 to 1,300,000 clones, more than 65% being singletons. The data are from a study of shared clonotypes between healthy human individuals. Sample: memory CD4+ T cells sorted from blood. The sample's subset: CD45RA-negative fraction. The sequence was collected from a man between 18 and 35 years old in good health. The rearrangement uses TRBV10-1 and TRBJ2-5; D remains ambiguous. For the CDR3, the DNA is TGCGCCAGCAGTGACAGTCAAGAGACCCAGTACTTC. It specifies CASSDSQETQYF.